This T cell receptor beta chain comes out of a study of CD8 T cells in ankylosing spondylitis. Study findings and constraints: Characteristic of ankylosing spondylitis blood, it appeared, was a TCR beta motif comprising 7 to 9 highly homologous variants.

CDR3 size: 17 residues. Trimming shortened V by 0 bases and J by 4 bases, and 20 bases separated the two germline ends. The germline gives CDR1 DFQATT, CDR2 SNEGSKA (reference sequence). TCRdb re-called the 5' RACE reads through MiXCR, storing one row per CDR3 protein. Among around 250,000 distinct CDR3 sequences, 32% were seen once, and the ten largest hold around 4%. Details on this clonotype: Its specificity is not known. Since a much larger clone is just one base distant, this may be a read error.

This receptor was identified in a male donor with ankylosing spondylitis or in good health (not recorded which). The chain carries TRBV20-1 and TRBJ2-3, with D perhaps given as TRBD1 or TRBD2 (7 bases each). Sequenced: blood, either unsorted or a sorted T cell fraction (not recorded which). The CDR3 DNA reads TGCAGTGCTAGAGATCCCTCCCGGGGAGGGGGCGCAGATACGCAGTATTTT. Translated, it gives CSARDPSRGGGADTQYF.